This T cell receptor (beta chain) was recorded in a study of beta chain features in type 1 diabetes. Whole-study context: When patients were set against healthy donors, age, gender and cell yields were similar.

This clone showed up just a few times. Its antigen remains unknown. It was via CD45RO/CCR7/CD25/CD127/CD95/CD27 that CD4+ naive, central memory, regulatory and stem cell-like memory cells were sorted. What was sequenced were expressed TCRB transcripts, since all of the isolated RNA had been reverse transcribed. TCRdb's copy holds only in-frame clones and misses some; the assay was immunoSEQ multiplex PCR. The sample shows 250,000 or so clones, around 26% of them seen only once. V lost 6 bases, J lost 0 bases, and 12 bases stayed unmatched. Per the germline V gene, CDR1 is SGHNT and CDR2 is YYREEE (reference sequence). The CDR3 totals 17 residues. Study-level points and caveats: Researchers reported that naive, central memory and Treg TCRB repertoires appeared more similar in patients than in healthy donors. PCR, the amplification step, might favor shorter templates, equally in patients and controls.

The receptor was isolated from a man under 40 in good health. This chain joins TRBV5-4 and TRBJ2-4, with TRBD2 matching over 7 bases. The sequenced sample was central memory CD4+ T cells from blood. For the CDR3, the DNA is TGTGCCAGCACCCGGGATGGGGGAGGGGTAGCCAAAAACATTCAGTACTTC. Translation: CASTRDGGGVAKNIQYF.